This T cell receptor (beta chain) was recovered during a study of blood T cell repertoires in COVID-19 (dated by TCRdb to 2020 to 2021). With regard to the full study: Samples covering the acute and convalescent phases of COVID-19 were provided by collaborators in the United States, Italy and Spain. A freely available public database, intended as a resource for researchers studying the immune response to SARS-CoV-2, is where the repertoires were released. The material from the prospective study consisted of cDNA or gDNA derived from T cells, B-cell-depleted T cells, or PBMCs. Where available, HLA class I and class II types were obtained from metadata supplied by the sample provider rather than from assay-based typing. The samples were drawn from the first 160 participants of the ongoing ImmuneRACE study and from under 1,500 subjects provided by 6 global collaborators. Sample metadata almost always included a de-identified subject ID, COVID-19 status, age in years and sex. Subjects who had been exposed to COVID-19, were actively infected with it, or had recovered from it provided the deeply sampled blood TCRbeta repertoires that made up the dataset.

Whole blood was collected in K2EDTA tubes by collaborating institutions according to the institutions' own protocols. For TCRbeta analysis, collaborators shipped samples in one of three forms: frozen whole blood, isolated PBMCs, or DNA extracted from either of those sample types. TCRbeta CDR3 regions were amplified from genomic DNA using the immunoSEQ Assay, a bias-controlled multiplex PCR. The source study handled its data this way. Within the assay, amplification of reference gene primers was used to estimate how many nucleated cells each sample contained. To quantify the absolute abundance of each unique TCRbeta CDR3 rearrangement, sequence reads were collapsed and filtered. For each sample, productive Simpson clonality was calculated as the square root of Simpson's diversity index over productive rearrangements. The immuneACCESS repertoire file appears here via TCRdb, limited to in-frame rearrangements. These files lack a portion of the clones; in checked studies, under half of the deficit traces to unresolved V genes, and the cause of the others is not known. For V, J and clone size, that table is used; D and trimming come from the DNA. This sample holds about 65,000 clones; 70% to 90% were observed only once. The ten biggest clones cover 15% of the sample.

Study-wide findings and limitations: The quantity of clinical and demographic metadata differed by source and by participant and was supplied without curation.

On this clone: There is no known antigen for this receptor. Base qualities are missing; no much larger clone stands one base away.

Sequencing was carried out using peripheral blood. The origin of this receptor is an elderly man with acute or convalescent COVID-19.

The CDR3: CASSLLRGITEAFF. The DNA is as follows: TGCGCCAGCAGCCTCCTAAGGGGGATCACTGAAGCTTTCTTT. This receptor chain uses TRBV5-1 and TRBJ1-1, and the D gene may be TRBD1, 6 bases matching. Between the V and J ends, shortened by 4 bases and 4 bases respectively, the junction contains 14 bases. Including cysteine and phenylalanine, the CDR3 has 14 amino acids. Solely the CDR3 DNA is kept, with 42 bases framed from the first base. Reading the germline V gene gives CDR1 SGHRS and CDR2 YFSETQ.